This is a list of T cell receptor beta chains from one sample in a study of glioma-infiltrating T cells after dendritic cell vaccination. Profiled with immunoSEQ multiplex PCR; TCRdb holds only in-frame clones, not every one. The data contain under 100,000 clones, more than 75% of them singletons. The material was blood, obtained before dendritic cell vaccination. The receptors derive from a human donor with glioblastoma. The CDR3 runs from the conserved cysteine through the conserved F or W. Each record gives: J gene, D gene, clone size, CDR3 length, V gene, CDR3 protein, CDR3 DNA. D genes are given only for firm matches. For some rows the clone size is stated as once, few or many, or as a class when expanded; others skip it.

j_gene: TRBJ2-7
d_gene: TRBD2
abundance: NA
len: 18
v_gene: TRBV27
CDR3aa: CASSFAGLAGPGSSEQYF
CDR3nt: TGTGCCAGCAGTTTTGCGGGACTAGCGGGTCCTGGCTCGTCCGAGCAGTACTTC

j_gene: TRBJ1-2
d_gene: NA
abundance: NA
len: 14
v_gene: TRBV9
CDR3aa: CASSVAGGLSGYTF
CDR3nt: TGTGCCAGCAGCGTAGCGGGGGGGCTCAGTGGCTACACCTTC

j_gene: TRBJ2-7
d_gene: NA
abundance: NA
len: 15
v_gene: TRBV4-3
CDR3aa: CASSQDNNGGYEQYF
CDR3nt: TGCGCCAGCAGCCAAGATAATAACGGCGGCTACGAGCAGTACTTC

j_gene: TRBJ2-2
d_gene: TRBD1
abundance: NA
len: 15
v_gene: TRBV13
CDR3aa: CASSSGQTNTGELFF
CDR3nt: TGTGCCAGCAGCTCGGGACAGACGAACACCGGGGAGCTGTTTTTT

j_gene: TRBJ1-4
d_gene: TRBD1
abundance: NA
len: 15
v_gene: TRBV19
CDR3aa: CASSVRQGAFEKLFF
CDR3nt: TGTGCCAGTAGTGTTCGACAGGGGGCTTTTGAAAAACTGTTTTTT

j_gene: TRBJ2-3
d_gene: TRBD2
abundance: NA
len: 17
v_gene: TRBV10-3
CDR3aa: CAISESTSGGGPDTQYF
CDR3nt: TGTGCCATCAGTGAGTCGACTAGCGGGGGGGGACCAGATACGCAGTATTTT

j_gene: TRBJ1-1
d_gene: NA
abundance: NA
len: 14
v_gene: TRBV7-9
CDR3aa: CASSPSGGSTEAFF
CDR3nt: TGTGCCAGCAGCCCCTCCGGGGGGAGCACTGAAGCTTTCTTT

j_gene: TRBJ2-7
d_gene: TRBD2
abundance: NA
len: 14
v_gene: TRBV15
CDR3aa: CATSQSGRVYEQYF
CDR3nt: TGTGCCACCAGCCAGAGCGGGAGGGTCTACGAGCAGTACTTC

j_gene: TRBJ2-7
d_gene: NA
abundance: NA
len: 14
v_gene: TRBV29-1
CDR3aa: CSVERDGLSYEQYF
CDR3nt: TGCAGCGTTGAACGTGACGGACTCTCCTACGAGCAGTACTTC

j_gene: TRBJ2-6
d_gene: NA
abundance: once
len: 15
v_gene: TRBV27
CDR3aa: CASSLGVSGANVLTF
CDR3nt: TGTGCCAGCAGTTTAGGAGTCTCCGGGGCCAACGTCCTGACTTTC

j_gene: TRBJ1-5
d_gene: NA
abundance: NA
len: 16
v_gene: TRBV15
CDR3aa: CATRESRAYSNQPQHF
CDR3nt: TGTGCCACCAGGGAGTCCAGGGCTTATAGCAATCAGCCCCAGCATTTT

j_gene: TRBJ2-1
d_gene: TRBD2
abundance: NA
len: 15
v_gene: TRBV9
CDR3aa: CASSSAGGRVNEQFF
CDR3nt: TGTGCCAGCAGCTCGGCGGGGGGGCGAGTGAATGAGCAGTTCTTC

j_gene: TRBJ2-3
d_gene: TRBD2
abundance: NA
len: 18
v_gene: TRBV18
CDR3aa: CASSPRTSGRAVSDTQYF
CDR3nt: TGTGCCAGCTCACCACGGACTAGCGGGAGGGCCGTATCAGATACGCAGTATTTT

j_gene: TRBJ1-2
d_gene: NA
abundance: few
len: 11
v_gene: TRBV6-6
CDR3aa: CASSYPSNYTF
CDR3nt: TGTGCCAGCAGTTACCCCTCTAATTACACCTTC

j_gene: TRBJ1-5
d_gene: TRBD1
abundance: once
len: 18
v_gene: TRBV27
CDR3aa: CASSAQTGNRWSNQPQHF
CDR3nt: TGTGCCAGCAGTGCCCAGACAGGGAATCGGTGGAGCAATCAGCCCCAGCATTTT

j_gene: TRBJ2-7
d_gene: NA
abundance: NA
len: 15
v_gene: TRBV5-1
CDR3aa: CASSLRDNDLYEQYF
CDR3nt: TGCGCCAGCAGCTTGAGGGACAACGATCTCTACGAGCAGTACTTC

j_gene: TRBJ2-7
d_gene: NA
abundance: few
len: 14
v_gene: TRBV19
CDR3aa: CASSRATFGYEQYF
CDR3nt: TGTGCCAGTAGTAGGGCGACCTTCGGCTACGAGCAGTACTTC

j_gene: TRBJ2-7
d_gene: TRBD2
abundance: NA
len: 13
v_gene: TRBV6-5
CDR3aa: CASSYLTSGSKYF
CDR3nt: TGTGCCAGCAGTTACCTGACTAGCGGGAGTAAGTACTTC

j_gene: TRBJ1-2
d_gene: TRBD1
abundance: NA
len: 16
v_gene: TRBV7-2
CDR3aa: CASSSGQGAVTGGYTF
CDR3nt: TGTGCCAGCAGCTCCGGACAGGGGGCGGTCACAGGTGGCTACACCTTC

j_gene: TRBJ2-2
d_gene: TRBD2
abundance: NA
len: 13
v_gene: TRBV2
CDR3aa: CASQSGRTGELFF
CDR3nt: TGTGCCAGCCAAAGCGGGAGAACCGGGGAGCTGTTTTTT

j_gene: TRBJ2-7
d_gene: TRBD2
abundance: once
len: 15
v_gene: TRBV6-5
CDR3aa: CASRPGSSGVSEQYF
CDR3nt: TGTGCCAGCAGACCCGGGTCTAGCGGGGTTTCTGAGCAGTACTTC

j_gene: TRBJ1-2
d_gene: NA
abundance: NA
len: 13
v_gene: TRBV14
CDR3aa: CASSQVVNYGYTF
CDR3nt: TGTGCCAGCAGCCAGGTAGTGAACTATGGCTACACCTTC

j_gene: TRBJ2-7
d_gene: NA
abundance: once
len: 13
v_gene: TRBV6-5
CDR3aa: CASSNPSSHEQYF
CDR3nt: TGTGCCAGCAGTAACCCTAGCTCCCACGAGCAGTACTTC

j_gene: TRBJ2-1
d_gene: NA
abundance: NA
len: 12
v_gene: TRBV30
CDR3aa: CAWSVLTRGQFF
CDR3nt: TGTGCCTGGAGTGTACTGACTAGGGGTCAGTTCTTC

j_gene: TRBJ1-2
d_gene: TRBD1
abundance: once
len: 17
v_gene: TRBV5-6
CDR3aa: CASSFFLTGYSTTGYTF
CDR3nt: TGTGCCAGCAGCTTCTTCTTGACAGGGTATAGTACTACTGGCTACACCTTC

j_gene: TRBJ1-5
d_gene: NA
abundance: NA
len: 15
v_gene: TRBV11-2
CDR3aa: CASSLDGHSNQPQHF
CDR3nt: TGTGCCAGCAGCTTAGACGGACACAGCAATCAGCCCCAGCATTTT

j_gene: TRBJ1-1
d_gene: NA
abundance: NA
len: 12
v_gene: TRBV6-5
CDR3aa: CASSLGGFEAFF
CDR3nt: TGTGCCAGCAGTTTAGGAGGATTTGAAGCTTTCTTT

j_gene: TRBJ1-5
d_gene: NA
abundance: NA
len: 13
v_gene: TRBV19
CDR3aa: CASSRVSNQPQHF
CDR3nt: TGTGCCAGTAGTCGTGTTAGCAATCAGCCCCAGCATTTT

j_gene: TRBJ2-5
d_gene: NA
abundance: NA
len: 11
v_gene: TRBV11-1
CDR3aa: CASRSQGTQYF
CDR3nt: TGTGCCAGCCGCTCCCAGGGGACCCAGTACTTC

j_gene: TRBJ2-5
d_gene: TRBD2
abundance: NA
len: 16
v_gene: TRBV2
CDR3aa: CASSEGPGLAEETQYF
CDR3nt: TGTGCCAGCAGTGAAGGTCCGGGACTAGCGGAAGAGACCCAGTACTTC

j_gene: TRBJ1-1
d_gene: NA
abundance: NA
len: 14
v_gene: TRBV6-5
CDR3aa: CASRTREISTEAFF
CDR3nt: TGTGCCAGCAGAACTAGGGAAATAAGCACTGAAGCTTTCTTT

j_gene: TRBJ1-1
d_gene: NA
abundance: NA
len: 14
v_gene: TRBV19
CDR3aa: CASNPGARNTEAFF
CDR3nt: TGTGCCAGTAACCCTGGGGCTCGGAACACTGAAGCTTTCTTT

j_gene: TRBJ2-7
d_gene: NA
abundance: few
len: 12
v_gene: TRBV19
CDR3aa: CASSPTAYEQYF
CDR3nt: TGTGCCAGTAGTCCTACAGCTTACGAGCAGTACTTC

j_gene: TRBJ1-1
d_gene: NA
abundance: NA
len: 15
v_gene: TRBV2
CDR3aa: CARQVQRPPNTEAFF
CDR3nt: TGTGCCCGACAGGTTCAGAGACCCCCGAACACTGAAGCTTTCTTT

j_gene: TRBJ1-1
d_gene: NA
abundance: few
len: 12
v_gene: TRBV7-6
CDR3aa: CASSFGTTEAFF
CDR3nt: TGTGCCAGCAGCTTCGGTACTACTGAAGCTTTCTTT

j_gene: TRBJ2-3
d_gene: NA
abundance: NA
len: 15
v_gene: TRBV6-5
CDR3aa: CASSPTDFGTDTQYF
CDR3nt: TGTGCCAGCAGCCCGACGGACTTTGGCACAGATACGCAGTATTTT

j_gene: TRBJ2-7
d_gene: TRBD2
abundance: NA
len: 13
v_gene: TRBV10-3
CDR3aa: CAISEAGGGEQYF
CDR3nt: TGTGCCATCAGTGAGGCGGGGGGGGGCGAGCAGTACTTC

j_gene: TRBJ2-3
d_gene: TRBD1
abundance: NA
len: 16
v_gene: TRBV10-3
CDR3aa: CAISGDRVTSTDTQYF
CDR3nt: TGTGCCATCAGTGGGGACAGGGTAACGAGCACAGATACGCAGTATTTT

j_gene: TRBJ1-4
d_gene: NA
abundance: many
len: 12
v_gene: TRBV25-1
CDR3aa: CASRDSIEKLFF
CDR3nt: TGTGCCAGCAGGGACAGTATCGAAAAACTGTTTTTT

j_gene: TRBJ2-2
d_gene: NA
abundance: NA
len: 12
v_gene: TRBV5-6
CDR3aa: CASSADSGELFF
CDR3nt: TGTGCCAGCAGCGCGGACAGCGGGGAGCTGTTTTTT

j_gene: TRBJ2-1
d_gene: TRBD2
abundance: once
len: 15
v_gene: TRBV6-5
CDR3aa: CASSPAGLVGNEQFF
CDR3nt: TGTGCCAGCAGCCCCGCGGGACTAGTAGGGAATGAGCAGTTCTTC

j_gene: TRBJ2-3
d_gene: TRBD1
abundance: NA
len: 14
v_gene: TRBV7-9
CDR3aa: CASSFGQVTDTQYF
CDR3nt: TGTGCCAGCAGCTTCGGACAGGTCACAGATACGCAGTATTTT

j_gene: TRBJ1-1
d_gene: NA
abundance: NA
len: 14
v_gene: TRBV7-2
CDR3aa: CASSLAGVNTEAFF
CDR3nt: TGTGCCAGCAGCTTAGCCGGGGTGAACACTGAAGCTTTCTTT

j_gene: TRBJ2-7
d_gene: TRBD1
abundance: NA
len: 15
v_gene: TRBV9
CDR3aa: CASSVGTGPTYEQYF
CDR3nt: TGTGCCAGCAGCGTGGGGACAGGGCCAACCTACGAGCAGTACTTC

j_gene: TRBJ2-6
d_gene: NA
abundance: NA
len: 19
v_gene: TRBV7-9
CDR3aa: CASSLGVGHSSSGANVLTF
CDR3nt: TGTGCCAGCAGCTTAGGTGTGGGACACTCCAGCTCTGGGGCCAACGTCCTGACTTTC

j_gene: TRBJ2-6
d_gene: TRBD1
abundance: NA
len: 15
v_gene: TRBV2
CDR3aa: CAAMKGATGANVLTF
CDR3nt: TGTGCCGCCATGAAGGGGGCGACTGGGGCCAACGTCCTGACTTTC

j_gene: TRBJ2-7
d_gene: TRBD2
abundance: NA
len: 16
v_gene: TRBV27
CDR3aa: CASSFLTSGGFYEQYF
CDR3nt: TGTGCCAGCAGTTTTCTGACTAGCGGGGGGTTTTACGAGCAGTACTTC

j_gene: TRBJ2-2
d_gene: TRBD1
abundance: NA
len: 16
v_gene: TRBV7-2
CDR3aa: CASSPNPGTGLGELFF
CDR3nt: TGTGCCAGCAGCCCCAATCCCGGGACAGGGCTGGGGGAGCTGTTTTTT

j_gene: TRBJ1-4
d_gene: TRBD1
abundance: NA
len: 16
v_gene: TRBV5-8
CDR3aa: CASSLLTGGTGEKLFF
CDR3nt: TGTGCCAGCAGCTTGTTGACAGGGGGAACTGGGGAAAAACTGTTTTTT

j_gene: TRBJ2-3
d_gene: NA
abundance: NA
len: 15
v_gene: TRBV4-3
CDR3aa: CASSQDGGSTDTQYF
CDR3nt: TGCGCCAGCAGCCAAGATGGGGGGAGCACAGATACGCAGTATTTT

j_gene: TRBJ1-1
d_gene: TRBD1
abundance: NA
len: 15
v_gene: TRBV29-1
CDR3aa: CSVDGTGGRNTEAFF
CDR3nt: TGCAGCGTTGATGGCACAGGGGGGAGGAACACTGAAGCTTTCTTT

j_gene: TRBJ2-7
d_gene: NA
abundance: NA
len: 15
v_gene: TRBV4-2
CDR3aa: CASSQDTGSLYEQYF
CDR3nt: TGTGCCAGCAGCCAAGACACAGGGAGCCTCTACGAGCAGTACTTC

j_gene: TRBJ2-1
d_gene: NA
abundance: NA
len: 16
v_gene: TRBV27
CDR3aa: CASSPSWKRSYNEQFF
CDR3nt: TGTGCCAGTTCGCCGAGTTGGAAGCGATCCTACAATGAGCAGTTCTTC

j_gene: TRBJ2-5
d_gene: NA
abundance: NA
len: 13
v_gene: TRBV7-2
CDR3aa: CASSFGLGETQYF
CDR3nt: TGTGCCAGCAGCTTTGGTCTCGGGGAGACCCAGTACTTC

j_gene: TRBJ2-2
d_gene: TRBD2
abundance: NA
len: 15
v_gene: TRBV5-1
CDR3aa: CASLAGGTNTGELFF
CDR3nt: TGCGCCAGCCTAGCGGGGGGGACGAACACCGGGGAGCTGTTTTTT

j_gene: TRBJ1-1
d_gene: TRBD1
abundance: NA
len: 13
v_gene: TRBV5-6
CDR3aa: CASSFTGASEAFF
CDR3nt: TGTGCCAGCAGCTTTACAGGGGCGAGTGAAGCTTTCTTT

j_gene: TRBJ2-1
d_gene: NA
abundance: NA
len: 11
v_gene: TRBV2
CDR3aa: CASSVGVGQFF
CDR3nt: TGTGCCAGCAGTGTAGGGGTGGGGCAGTTCTTC

j_gene: TRBJ2-2
d_gene: NA
abundance: NA
len: 15
v_gene: TRBV5-6
CDR3aa: CASSGATGLTGELFF
CDR3nt: TGTGCCAGCAGCGGAGCTACAGGGTTGACCGGGGAGCTGTTTTTT

j_gene: TRBJ1-6
d_gene: TRBD1
abundance: NA
len: 12
v_gene: TRBV6-5
CDR3aa: CASMTGNSPLHF
CDR3nt: TGTGCCAGTATGACAGGGAATTCACCCCTCCACTTT

j_gene: TRBJ2-2
d_gene: NA
abundance: NA
len: 17
v_gene: TRBV2
CDR3aa: CASSPPRRFANTGELFF
CDR3nt: TGTGCCAGCAGTCCCCCTCGTCGGTTCGCGAACACCGGGGAGCTGTTTTTT